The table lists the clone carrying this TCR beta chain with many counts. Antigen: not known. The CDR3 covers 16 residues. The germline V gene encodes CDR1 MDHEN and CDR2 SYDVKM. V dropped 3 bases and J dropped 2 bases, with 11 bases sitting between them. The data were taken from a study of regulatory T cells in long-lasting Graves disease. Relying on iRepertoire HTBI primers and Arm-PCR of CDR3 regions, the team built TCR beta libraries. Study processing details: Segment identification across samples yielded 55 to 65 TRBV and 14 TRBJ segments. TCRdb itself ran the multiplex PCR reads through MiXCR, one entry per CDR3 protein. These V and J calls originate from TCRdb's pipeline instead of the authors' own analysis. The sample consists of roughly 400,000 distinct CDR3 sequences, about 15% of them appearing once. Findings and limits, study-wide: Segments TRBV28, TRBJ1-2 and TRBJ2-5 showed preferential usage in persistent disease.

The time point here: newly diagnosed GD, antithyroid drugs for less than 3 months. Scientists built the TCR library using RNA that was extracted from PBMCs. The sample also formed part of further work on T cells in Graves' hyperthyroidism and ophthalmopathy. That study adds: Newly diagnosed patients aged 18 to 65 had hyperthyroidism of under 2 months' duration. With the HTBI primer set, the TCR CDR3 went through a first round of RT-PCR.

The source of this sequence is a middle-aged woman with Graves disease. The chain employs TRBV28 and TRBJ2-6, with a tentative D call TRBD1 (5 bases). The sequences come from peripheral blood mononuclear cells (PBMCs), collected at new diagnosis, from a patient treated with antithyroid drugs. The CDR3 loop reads CASSFDSPAGANVLTF. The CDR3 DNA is TGTGCCAGCAGTTTTGACAGCCCCGCTGGGGCCAACGTCCTGACTTTC.